The clone carrying this T cell receptor (beta chain) was seen repeatedly, ten times or more. Other DNA sequences in this sample translate to the same CDR3. Sequencing used immunoSEQ multiplex PCR; TCRdb keeps in-frame clones, though not all of them. Counted here are over 400,000 clones, over 70% occurring once; the ten biggest clones make up approximately 12%. The sample originates from a study of shared clonotypes between healthy human individuals. The CDR3 is made up of 20 amino acids. The receptor was isolated from a woman in her thirties or forties in good health. Some clones in this sample may be carry-over from other donors' samples. This chain connects TRBV21-1 to TRBJ2-3; the table's D call, TRBD2, was not checked against the DNA. TRBV21-1 constitutes a pseudogene. Sequences were obtained from PBMCs. In DNA form, the CDR3 reads TGTGCCAGCAGCAAAGGGACTAGCGGGAGGGGCCGCCCCGGCACAGATACGCAGTATTTT. This sequence encodes CASSKGTSGRGRPGTDTQYF.